The 8 T cell receptor beta chains below all came from one sample that was sequenced in a study of shared clonotypes between healthy human individuals (dated by TCRdb to about 2020). Libraries were made using the immunoSEQ multiplex PCR assay. Drawn from immuneACCESS, this table holds only the in-frame rearrangements with V and J called that TCRdb kept. Clones are partly lost; checked studies trace under half to an unresolved V gene and leave the rest unexplained. Here the sample has around 2.1 million clones; approximately 95% occur a single time. The leading ten clones occupy 0.13% of the sample. Sequenced sample: naive CD4+ T cells sorted from blood. Per the publication, the cell subset or site label means: CD45RA+ positively selected. These TCRs come from a young man in good health.

V gene TRBV30 combines with J gene TRBJ2-1, with 9 nucleotides matching TRBD1. Germline assignment: CDR1 GTSNPN and CDR2 SVGIG (reference sequence). CDR3 length: 12 amino acids. J was trimmed by 8 bases and V by 2 bases; bases with no gene match: 1. The CDR3 is CAWSTGGYEQFF. DNA of the CDR3: TGTGCCTGGAGTACAGGGGGCTATGAGCAGTTCTTC.

The chain couples TRBV6-1 to TRBJ2-1; D possibly uses TRBD1 or TRBD2 (5 bases each). Trimming took off 2 bases at V and 10 bases at J, with 9 bases between the two ends. The V gene's germline CDR1 is MNHNS and CDR2 SASEGT. The CDR3 runs to 12 residues. In DNA form, the CDR3 reads TGTGCCAGCAGTGAATCCGGGACCGAGCAGTTCTTC. Protein product: CASSESGTEQFF.

In nucleotides, the CDR3 is TGTGCCAGCAGCACCGTGGCCAAAAACATTCAGTACTTC. It is translated as CASSTVAKNIQYF. The rearrangement links TRBV11-3 to TRBJ2-4; D is unclear. The CDR3 extends over 13 amino acids. Per germline, CDR1 SGHNT and CDR2 YENEEA. Trimming pared 5 bases from V and 1 base from J, leaving 6 bases between.

The V and J genes are TRBV5-4 and TRBJ2-1, with D perhaps matching TRBD1 (7 bases). V gave up 4 bases and J gave up 8 bases, with 19 bases separating them. There are 15 residues in the CDR3. Germline CDR1 SGHNT, CDR2 YYREEE (reference sequence). In DNA, the CDR3 is TGTGCCAGCAGCCAGGGGGGCGGCCGACCCGATGAGCAGTTCTTC. It is translated as CASSQGGGRPDEQFF.

The chain employs TRBV29-1 and TRBJ1-5; D uncertain. Germline CDR1 is SQVTM and CDR2 is ANQGSEA. This CDR3 has 14 residues. Trimming shortened V by 6 bases and J by 3 bases, and 15 bases separated the two germline ends. CDR3 coding DNA: TGCAGCGTAGCTGGGCCCAATACCAATCAGCCCCAGCATTTT. This translates into CSVAGPNTNQPQHF.

This rearrangement joins TRBV7-9 to TRBJ1-4, with 10 bases fitting TRBD1. With V trimmed by 5 bases and J by 7 bases, 7 bases remained unmatched. The V gene's germline CDR1 is SEHNR and CDR2 FQNEAQ (reference sequence). CDR3 size: 15 residues. CDR3 loop: CASSKGQGFGEKLFF. The CDR3 bases are TGTGCCAGCAGCAAGGGACAGGGGTTCGGTGAAAAACTGTTTTTT.

The CDR3 sequence is CASSQELADLYEQYF. CDR3 nucleotide sequence: TGCGCCAGCAGCCAAGAACTAGCGGACCTCTACGAGCAGTACTTC. The chain uses TRBV4-3 and TRBJ2-7, with TRBD2 matching 8 bases. With V trimmed by 0 bases and J by 3 bases, 4 bases remained unmatched. The CDR3 sequence is 15 residues long. The germline CDR1 and CDR2 sequences are LGHNA and YSLEER.

The chain is built from TRBV5-1 and TRBJ1-1; possible D gene TRBD1, 5 bases. Germline V gene lookup returns CDR1 SGHRS and CDR2 YFSETQ. Trimming cost V 1 base and J 4 bases, with 8 bases left between them. This CDR3 region has 13 residues. CDR3 bases: TGCGCCAGCAGCTTGTGGGGGGGCACTGAAGCTTTCTTT. It specifies CASSLWGGTEAFF.